Each of the 18 T cell receptor beta chains below was sequenced from the same sample in a study of blood T cells in healthy people across ages. Next came a second PCR, run for about 7 to 12 cycles, which used a sample-barcoded 5' primer along with a J-beta primer mix. Using its own MiXCR run on the 5' RACE reads, TCRdb lists one record per CDR3 protein. The sample yields approximately 800,000 distinct CDR3 sequences, just over 55% seen once. What was sequenced was blood. Receptors were obtained from a man in his forties in good health.

This clonotype appeared a few times. CDR3 region: CASSSSGTNSNQPQHF. CDR3 DNA: TGTGCCAGCAGCTCATCAGGGACGAATAGCAATCAGCCCCAGCATTTT. J is TRBJ1-5 and V is TRBV28; possibly TRBD1 for D (5 bases). Germline CDR1 reads MDHEN; CDR2 reads SYDVKM. The V end was cut by 6 bases, the J end by 0 bases, with 15 bases between. The CDR3 length is 16 residues.

This clonotype showed up just a few times. The rearrangement uses TRBV6-1 and TRBJ1-2; D may be TRBD1 (5 bases). This CDR3 region has 12 residues. With 7 bases removed from V and 4 bases from J, the gap between germline ends came to 10 bases. Per the germline V gene, CDR1 is MNHNS and CDR2 is SASEGT. CDR3 nucleotides: TGTGCCAGCACGCAGGGTTTCTATGGCTACACCTTC. It translates to CASTQGFYGYTF.

The chain combines TRBV29-1 with TRBJ2-7, with no clear D. V lost 2 bases to trimming and J lost 1 base, with 12 bases between them. Looked up from germline, CDR1 is SQVTM and CDR2 is ANQGSEA. This CDR3 has 14 residues. CDR3 bases: TGCAGCGTTGAAAGTGGCACGGTATCCTACGAGCAGTACTTC. Translating it yields CSVESGTVSYEQYF.

Ten or more counts support this clonotype. The chain links TRBV11-3 to TRBJ2-1; TRBD2 matches at 7 bases. The CDR3 is 13 amino acids. CDR1 SGHNT and CDR2 YENEEA come from the germline V gene. Trimming at V came to 8 bases and at J to 5 bases, leaving 6 bases not matched to a gene. This CDR3 is CASGAGVHNEQFF. DNA of the CDR3: TGTGCCAGCGGGGCGGGAGTACACAATGAGCAGTTCTTC. The full variable domain, its missing parts supplied by reference TRBV11-3 and TRBJ2-1, is EAGVVQSPRYKIIEKKQPVAFWCNPISGHNTLYWYLQNLGQGPELLIRYENEEAVDDSQLPKDRFSAERLKGVDSTLKIQPAELGDSAVYLCASGAGVHNEQFFGPGTRLTVL.

The V and J genes are TRBV6-6 and TRBJ1-2; no reliable D call. The CDR3 has 13 amino acids. Deletions cut 6 bases from V and 4 bases from J, with 12 bases between. CDR1 and CDR2 (germline): MNHNY, SVGAGI (reference sequence). CDR3 nucleotides: TGTGCCAGCAGCGCCGTAGCCTTCTATGGCTACACCTTC. Residues: CASSAVAFYGYTF.

The rearrangement links TRBV12-3 or TRBV12-4 to TRBJ2-7; 7 bases are shared with TRBD1. Trimming at V came to 6 bases and at J to 5 bases, leaving 10 bases not matched to a gene. The CDR3 is made up of 14 amino acids. This chain's CDR3 is CASSYRGPHDEQYF. CDR3 bases: TGTGCCAGCAGCTACAGGGGCCCCCACGACGAGCAGTACTTC.

The chain combines TRBV9 with TRBJ2-4, with D possibly TRBD2 on 5 matching bases. Near its end, the DNA agrees better with TRBJ2-5, so the J call may be wrong. The CDR3 spans 13 residues. Germline lookup yields CDR1 SGDLS and CDR2 YYNGEE. For the CDR3, the DNA is TGTGCCAGCAGCCCCGAGAGCGGAGAGACCCAGTACTTC. Translating gives CASSPESGETQYF.

This clonotype was detected only a few times. The chain carries TRBV27 and TRBJ1-2; 10 bases are shared with TRBD1. The V and J ends lost 6 bases and 4 bases, in that order; junction bases with no gene match: 11. The CDR3 has 16 residues. CDR1 and CDR2 from the germline V gene are MNHEY and SMNVEV (reference sequence). This chain's CDR3 is CASRSTPGQGSYGYTF. The DNA of the CDR3 is TGTGCCAGCAGATCGACGCCGGGACAGGGGTCCTATGGCTACACCTTC.

The chain employs TRBV20-1 and TRBJ1-2, with unresolved D. V lost 4 bases, J lost 2 bases, and 5 bases lay in between. The germline CDR1 and CDR2 sequences are DFQATT and SNEGSKA (reference sequence). The CDR3 length is 11 residues. CDR3 in DNA: TGCAGTGCTAACGACAACTATGGCTACACCTTC. Its translation: CSANDNYGYTF.

The chain carries TRBV29-1 and TRBJ2-2; D not resolved. V gave up 6 bases and J gave up 6 bases, with 8 bases separating them. CDR1 and CDR2 (germline): SQVTM, ANQGSEA. The CDR3 contains 11 residues. CDR3 coding DNA: TGCAGCGTATTTGTTCCCGGGGAGCTGTTTTTT. Encoded protein: CSVFVPGELFF.

DNA of the CDR3: TGTGCCAGCAGCTCAGGAGCGGGAGGGTACAATGAGCAGTTCTTC. This translates into CASSSGAGGYNEQFF. The chain has TRBV7-2 and TRBJ2-1; 10 bases map to TRBD2. Germline trimming cut 4 bases from V and 4 bases from J; bases unmatched to any gene: 4. The CDR3 is 15 amino acids. Per the germline V gene, CDR1 is SGHTA and CDR2 is FQGNSA.

CDR3 sequence reads: CASSFLQGKETQYF. DNA of the CDR3: TGTGCCAGCAGCTTCCTACAGGGGAAAGAGACCCAGTACTTC. This chain connects TRBV7-2 to TRBJ2-5, with TRBD1 matching over 7 bases. CDR3 size: 14 residues. The junction had 4 bases not matched to a gene; V was cut back by 3 bases and J by 3 bases. Germline-derived CDR1 and CDR2 are SGHTA and FQGNSA.

The chain links TRBV5-6 to TRBJ1-1; unclear D gene. Germline loops: CDR1 SGHDT, CDR2 YYEEEE. The CDR3 covers 13 residues. V was cut by 1 base and J by 6 bases, with 10 bases left in between. The CDR3 nucleotides are TGTGCCAGCAGCTTGCCAGTCGGTGCTGAAGCTTTCTTT. This sequence encodes CASSLPVGAEAFF.

The V call is TRBV5-1, the J call TRBJ1-2, with a weak D call TRBD1 (5 bases). V shed 7 bases and J shed 7 bases, with 20 bases lying between them. Per germline, CDR1 SGHRS and CDR2 YFSETQ. The CDR3 is 14 amino acids. The CDR3 DNA sequence: TGCGCCAGCTCTGCAGGCCCCTTGGGGGGTGGCTACACCTTC. This encodes CASSAGPLGGGYTF.

The chain employs TRBV10-3 and TRBJ2-1; the match to TRBD1 covers 10 bases. Losses at the gene ends were 5 bases for V and 0 bases for J; bases not matched to a gene: 7. Per the germline V gene, CDR1 is ENHRY and CDR2 is SYGVKD. CDR3 length: 17 amino acids. The CDR3 is CAISRDRGSSSYNEQFF. The DNA of the CDR3 is TGTGCCATCAGTCGGGACAGGGGCTCGAGCTCCTACAATGAGCAGTTCTTC.

Turning to this clonotype: An end of the junction differs from the germline gene, which may be a read error. The V and J genes are TRBV28 and TRBJ2-5; 7 bases match TRBD2. With the DNA end fitting TRBJ2-4 better, the J assignment may be wrong. Germline V gene sequence: CDR1 MDHEN, CDR2 SYDVKM. This CDR3 spans 12 amino acids. In DNA form, the CDR3 reads TGTGTCAGCAGTTCCCGGGGGGACATTCAGTACTTC. Encoded protein: CVSSSRGDIQYF.

This clonotype has just a few counts. The chain is built from TRBV3-1 and TRBJ2-3, with D possibly matching TRBD2 (5 bases). This CDR3 region has 15 residues. V was cut by 1 base and J by 8 bases, with 16 bases left in between. Germline CDR1 and CDR2: LGHDT and YNNKEL (reference sequence). The CDR3 loop reads CASSQGRGRSGTQYF. CDR3 bases: TGTGCCAGCAGCCAAGGAAGAGGGCGGAGTGGTACGCAGTATTTT.

This clonotype was counted between two and nine times. A single base separates this from a much larger clone, so it may be a read error. The chain combines TRBV18 with TRBJ2-3, with a weak D call TRBD1 (5 bases). Per germline, CDR1 KGHSH and CDR2 LQKENI. This CDR3 is 15 amino acids long. V gave up 4 bases and J gave up 2 bases, with 13 bases separating them. CDR3 loop: CASSRIRGYTDTQYF. The CDR3 region has the DNA TGTGCCAGCTCACGGATAAGGGGTTACACAGATACGCAGTATTTT.